The entry below describes one T cell receptor (beta chain). This specimen comes from a study of technical replicates of blood from a few donors. Measured with immunoSEQ multiplex PCR; TCRdb has only the in-frame clones, and not every one. The sample yields some 99,000 clones, around 95% seen once. This CDR3 has 15 amino acids. Germline V gene lookup returns CDR1 MNHEY and CDR2 SVGAGI. With 6 bases clipped from V and 1 base from J, the junction kept 4 bases outside the gene matches. This chain links TRBV6-5 with TRBJ2-3; 10 bases fit TRBD1. Sequencing was performed on T cells isolated from PBMCs. The receptor was derived from a human donor in good health. CDR3 protein: CASRRQGAGTDTQYF. DNA for the CDR3: TGTGCCAGCAGGCGACAGGGGGCGGGCACAGATACGCAGTATTTT.